This TCR beta chain was identified during a study of blood T cells in healthy people across ages. The CDR3 totals 14 residues. The germline gives CDR1 MNHEY, CDR2 SVGAGI. This clonotype was seen only a few times. Antigen unknown. At one of its ends the junction is not consistent with the germline gene, which may arise from a read error. With a J-beta primer mix and a sample-barcoded 5' primer, a second PCR ran about 7 to 11 cycles. TCRdb reanalysed the 5' RACE reads using MiXCR and keeps one entry per CDR3 protein. Of approximately 1.5 million distinct CDR3 sequences listed, roughly a third are singletons. General study findings and limits: Age showed a roughly linear inverse relationship with TCR beta diversity per million T cells.

The study isolated at least 6.5 million PBMCs from each sample. The chain has TRBV6-5 and TRBJ2-4, with a tentative D call TRBD1 (7 bases). The end of the DNA is better explained by TRBJ2-7, so the J call may be wrong. This sequence originates from a woman in her 30s in good health. Sequenced: blood. CDR3 DNA: TGTGTCAGCAGTTACTCGGAGGGGGCTGGCGAGCAGTACTTC. Translated, it gives CVSSYSEGAGEQYF.